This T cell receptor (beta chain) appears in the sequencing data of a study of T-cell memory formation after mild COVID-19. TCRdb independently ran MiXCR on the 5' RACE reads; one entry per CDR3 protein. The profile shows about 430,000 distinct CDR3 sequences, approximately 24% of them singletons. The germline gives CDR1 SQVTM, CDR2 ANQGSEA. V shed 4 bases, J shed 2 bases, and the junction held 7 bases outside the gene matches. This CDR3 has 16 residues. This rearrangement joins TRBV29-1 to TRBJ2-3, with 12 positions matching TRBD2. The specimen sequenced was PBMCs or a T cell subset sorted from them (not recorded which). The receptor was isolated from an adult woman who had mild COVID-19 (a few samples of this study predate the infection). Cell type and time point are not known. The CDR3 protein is CSVGAGTSGYTDTQYF. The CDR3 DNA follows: TGCAGCGTTGGGGCCGGGACTAGCGGGTACACAGATACGCAGTATTTT.